This passage covers 22 T cell receptor beta chains from one sample sequenced in a study of cytomegalovirus exposure and HLA in healthy donors. 60 Vbeta and 13 Jbeta primers were used in PCR. Generated by immunoSEQ multiplex PCR, the TCRdb table keeps only in-frame clones and is missing some. In the table there are around 89,000 clones, approximately 80% of which are singletons. Sequencing was carried out using PBMCs. The receptors originated from a man aged 35-49 years in good health and CMV-seronegative.

This chain joins TRBV19 and TRBJ1-1; the D gene is possibly TRBD1 (5 bases). The CDR3 contains 14 residues. Looked up from germline, CDR1 is LNHDA and CDR2 is SQIVND (reference sequence). V lost 1 base and J 5 bases, leaving 11 bases between the germline ends. CDR3 sequence: CASSIGQGGTEAFF. The CDR3 bases are TGTGCCAGTAGTATAGGGCAGGGAGGGACTGAAGCTTTCTTT.

This rearrangement joins TRBV5-1 to TRBJ1-3; a weak D match, TRBD1 (5 bases). The CDR3 is 16 residues long. V was shortened by 1 base and J by 2 bases, with 13 bases between the two germline ends. In germline, CDR1 is SGHRS, CDR2 YFSETQ. CDR3 amino acids: CASSLSWGGTGNTIYF. The DNA of the CDR3 is TGCGCCAGCAGCTTGAGCTGGGGGGGGACTGGAAACACCATATATTTT.

This clone was observed a handful of times. The V gene is TRBV18, the J gene TRBJ2-7, with TRBD1 identical over 9 bases. Germline V gene lookup returns CDR1 KGHSH and CDR2 LQKENI. Trimming took 6 bases from V and 0 from J; bases not matched to a gene: 3. This CDR3 contains 14 residues. This CDR3 reads CASSLQGASYEQYF. The DNA of the CDR3 is TGTGCCAGCTCTCTACAGGGGGCCTCCTACGAGCAGTACTTC.

Comments on this clone: This CDR3 is also generated by other DNA sequences in the sample. The chain couples TRBV6-1 to TRBJ2-3; TRBD2 agrees at 7 bases. V shed 9 bases and J 1 base; nucleotides not matched to a gene: 10. The CDR3 consists of 15 residues. Germline values: CDR1 MNHNS, CDR2 SASEGT. The CDR3 bases are TGTGCCAGTAGTATCCTTGGGGGGGGCACAGATACGCAGTATTTT. This translates into CASSILGGGTDTQYF.

The V call is TRBV4-3, the J call TRBJ2-5, with D maybe TRBD2 (7 bases). CDR1 and CDR2 (germline): LGHNA, YSLEER. The CDR3 contains 16 residues. V was pared by 5 bases and J by 5 bases, with 21 bases between. The CDR3 coding sequence is TGCGCCAGCAGCTACGGGTTTCGCGGGGGCGGGGAGACCCAGTACTTC. Encoded protein: CASSYGFRGGGETQYF.

This chain uses TRBV7-7 with TRBJ2-3; D is undetermined. The CDR3 has 13 residues. V was cut by 5 bases and J by 2 bases, with 8 bases left in between. CDR1 and CDR2 from the germline V gene are SSHAT and FNYEAQ (reference sequence). This CDR3 reads CASSPWATDTQYF. The DNA for the CDR3 is TGTGCCAGCAGCCCCTGGGCCACAGATACGCAGTATTTT.

The J gene is TRBJ2-7, the V gene TRBV6-5; D is unresolved. V was cut by 0 bases and J by 5 bases, with 17 bases left in between. Germline V lookup: CDR1 MNHEY, CDR2 SVGAGI. This CDR3 spans 16 amino acids. The CDR3 reads CASSYSPRSLGDEQYF. The CDR3 DNA follows: TGTGCCAGCAGTTACTCCCCCCGATCCTTGGGCGACGAGCAGTACTTC.

CDR3 region: CASSPRTGVYTGELFF. CDR3 coding DNA: TGTGCCAGCAGCCCGAGGACGGGGGTTTATACCGGGGAGCTGTTTTTT. This chain joins TRBV9 and TRBJ2-2, with a weak D call TRBD2 (6 bases). From germline, CDR1 is SGDLS and CDR2 YYNGEE. Trimming pared 4 bases from V and 5 bases from J, leaving 18 bases between. The CDR3 has 16 amino acids.

The chain is built from TRBV18 and TRBJ2-1; TRBD1 agrees at 7 bases. The CDR3 length is 16 residues. After removal of 6 bases from V and 5 bases from J, the junction contained 13 bases not matched to a gene. Germline V gene data show CDR1 as KGHSH and CDR2 as LQKENI. The CDR3 protein is CASSLFSGTADNEQFF. The CDR3 region has the DNA TGTGCCAGCTCTCTCTTCTCCGGGACAGCCGACAATGAGCAGTTCTTC.

The chain recombines TRBV2 with TRBJ2-5; TRBD2 aligns across 8 bases. The germline CDR1 and CDR2 sequences are SNHLY and FYNNEI. The V segment lost 8 bases and the J segment 2 bases; nucleotides outside the gene matches: 4. This CDR3 has 13 residues. CDR3 in amino acids: CASRRGEQETQYF. The CDR3 DNA follows: TGTGCCAGCCGGCGGGGGGAACAAGAGACCCAGTACTTC.

The J gene is TRBJ2-1, the V gene TRBV11-1, with a possible D match to TRBD2 (5 bases). Trimming stripped 3 bases from V and 10 bases from J, with 7 bases between. Per germline, CDR1 SGHAT and CDR2 FQDESV (reference sequence). The CDR3 has 11 residues. DNA of the CDR3: TGTGCCAGCAGCTTCGGCGGGGAGCAGTTCTTC. Amino acids: CASSFGGEQFF.

The chain couples TRBV5-1 to TRBJ2-3, with 7 bases lining up with TRBD1. The V gene end was trimmed by 2 bases and the J gene end by 4 bases; junction bases not matched to a gene: 4. The germline V gene has CDR1 SGHRS and CDR2 YFSETQ. The CDR3 is 14 residues long. CDR3 region: CASSFNRGPDTQYF. Here the CDR3 DNA reads TGCGCCAGCAGCTTTAACAGGGGCCCAGATACGCAGTATTTT.

This clone has only one observation. The chain couples TRBV18 to TRBJ2-3; D possibly corresponds to TRBD1 (6 bases). CDR1 is KGHSH, CDR2 LQKENI, per germline. This CDR3 is built from 15 residues. Trimming removed 5 bases from V and 0 bases from J, with 12 bases in between. This CDR3 is CASSARGPSTDTQYF. CDR3 in DNA: TGTGCCAGCTCAGCCAGGGGACCTAGCACAGATACGCAGTATTTT.

V usage is TRBV19 and J usage is TRBJ2-3, with D possibly TRBD2 on 6 matching bases. The CDR3 has 13 amino acids. Per germline, CDR1 LNHDA and CDR2 SQIVND (reference sequence). V lost 10 bases, J lost 1 base, and 12 bases lay in between. The CDR3 loop reads CATGPGGTDTQYF. As DNA, the CDR3 is TGTGCCACGGGGCCGGGGGGCACAGATACGCAGTATTTT.

The rearrangement joins TRBV27 to TRBJ2-7; TRBD1 matches at 9 bases. From germline, CDR1 is MNHEY and CDR2 SMNVEV (reference sequence). V was clipped by 5 bases and J by 1 base; unmatched bases: 6. The CDR3 runs 15 residues. CDR3 in DNA: TGTGCCAGCAGTCCCCGGACAGGGGAGTCCTACGAGCAGTACTTC. Translation gives CASSPRTGESYEQYF.

With respect to this clone: Other nucleotide sequences in the sample specify the same CDR3. The genes are TRBV27 and TRBJ1-1; 11 nucleotides agree with TRBD1. This CDR3 region has 18 residues. In germline, CDR1 is MNHEY, CDR2 SMNVEV (reference sequence). The ends lost 9 bases at V and 2 bases at J; junction bases unmatched: 17. DNA of the CDR3: TGTGCCAGTATACGGTTCTCCGGGACAGGGGGATTAAACACTGAAGCTTTCTTT. It specifies CASIRFSGTGGLNTEAFF.

CDR3: CASLRGDTQYF. The CDR3, as DNA: TGTGCCAGCCTTCGGGGAGATACGCAGTATTTT. The chain has TRBV6-1 and TRBJ2-3; a possible D gene is TRBD2 (5 bases). Trimming removed 8 bases at V and 5 bases at J, with 8 bases between. Germline CDR1 reads MNHNS; CDR2 reads SASEGT. The CDR3 is 11 residues long.

The CDR3 DNA reads as TGTGCCAGCACGGGAAGGGGAAACACCATATATTTT. Its protein is CASTGRGNTIYF. The rearrangement uses TRBV9 and TRBJ1-3, with no clear D. CDR3 size: 12 residues. In germline, CDR1 is SGDLS, CDR2 YYNGEE. Trimming removed 6 bases from V and 4 bases from J, with 8 bases in between. Using reference TRBV9 and TRBJ1-3 for the parts outside the CDR3, the full variable domain is DSGVTQTPKHLITATGQRVTLRCSPRSGDLSVYWYQQSLDQGLQFLIQYYNGEERAKGNILERFSAQQFPDLHSELNLSSLELGDSALYFCASTGRGNTIYFGEGSWLTVV.

The chain links TRBV19 to TRBJ2-3; TRBD2 matches at 8 bases. Trimming removed 5 bases from V and 0 bases from J; junction bases left unmatched: 13. CDR1 and CDR2 (germline): LNHDA, SQIVND (reference sequence). The length of the CDR3 is 18 residues. The CDR3 DNA sequence: TGTGCCAGTAGTCCGGGGGGGGGCCCCTATTCTAGCACAGATACGCAGTATTTT. This codes for CASSPGGGPYSSTDTQYF.

This rearrangement joins TRBV9 to TRBJ2-1, with TRBD2 matching over 8 bases. The germline gives CDR1 SGDLS, CDR2 YYNGEE. The CDR3 has 15 amino acids. The V gene end was trimmed by 3 bases and the J gene end by 9 bases; junction bases not matched to a gene: 11. In DNA form, the CDR3 reads TGTGCCAGCAGCGCCCCCGAGCGGGGGATGGGTGAGCAGTTCTTC. It specifies CASSAPERGMGEQFF. Together with reference TRBV9 and TRBJ2-1, the CDR3 gives the full variable domain: DSGVTQTPKHLITATGQRVTLRCSPRSGDLSVYWYQQSLDQGLQFLIQYYNGEERAKGNILERFSAQQFPDLHSELNLSSLELGDSALYFCASSAPERGMGEQFFGPGTRLTVL.

On this clone: Mismatch with germline at one junction end may stem from a read error. V and J are TRBV4-1 and TRBJ2-7; 11 nucleotides match TRBD2. CDR1 MGHRA and CDR2 YSYEKL come from the germline V gene. The CDR3 runs to 13 residues. This CDR3 is CASSQLTSGDPGF. Here the CDR3 DNA reads TGCGCCAGCAGCCAGTTGACTAGCGGGGACCCAGGCTTC.

The rearrangement uses TRBV5-4 and TRBJ2-5, with 9 nucleotides matching TRBD2. CDR1 is SGHNT, CDR2 YYREEE, per germline (reference sequence). V gave up 4 bases and J gave up 4 bases; unmatched junction bases: 5. CDR3 length: 14 amino acids. The CDR3 is CASSPLAGRETQYF. The DNA of the CDR3 is TGTGCCAGCAGCCCACTAGCGGGTAGAGAGACCCAGTACTTC.